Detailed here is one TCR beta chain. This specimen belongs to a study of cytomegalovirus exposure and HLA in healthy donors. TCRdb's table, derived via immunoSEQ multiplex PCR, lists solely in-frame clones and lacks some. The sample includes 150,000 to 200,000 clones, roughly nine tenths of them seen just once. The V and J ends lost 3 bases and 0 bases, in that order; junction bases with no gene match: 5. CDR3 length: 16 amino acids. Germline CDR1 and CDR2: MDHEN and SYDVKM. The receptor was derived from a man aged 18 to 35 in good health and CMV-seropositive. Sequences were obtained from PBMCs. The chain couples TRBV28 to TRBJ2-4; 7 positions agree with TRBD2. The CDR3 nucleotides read TGTGCCAGCAGTTTTGCGGGAGAGATAGCCAAAAACATTCAGTACTTC. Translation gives CASSFAGEIAKNIQYF.